A selection of T cell receptor beta chains follows, all from one sample in a study of shared clonotypes between healthy human individuals. Data came from immunoSEQ multiplex PCR; TCRdb stores just in-frame clones and leaves some out. Here the sample spans some 2.1 million clones, approximately 95% being singletons. Specimen: naive CD4+ T cells sorted from blood. The receptors were sampled from a man younger than 35 in good health. The CDR3 runs from the conserved cysteine through the conserved F or W. Each record gives: J gene, D gene, V gene, clone size, CDR3 protein, CDR3 DNA. D genes are given only for firm matches. Not every row has a clone size; where given, it reads once, few, many or a size class.

j_gene: TRBJ2-5
d_gene: TRBD2
v_gene: TRBV10-3
abundance: -
CDR3aa: CAISESRLAGYAQYF
CDR3nt: TGTGCCATCAGTGAGTCCAGACTAGCGGGATACGCCCAGTACTTC

j_gene: TRBJ2-5
d_gene: -
v_gene: TRBV11-2
abundance: -
CDR3aa: CASSFTSWETQYF
CDR3nt: TGTGCCAGCAGCTTCACCAGTTGGGAGACCCAGTACTTC

j_gene: TRBJ1-5
d_gene: TRBD1
v_gene: TRBV18
abundance: -
CDR3aa: CASSPTDRDYQPQHF
CDR3nt: TGTGCCAGCTCACCAACGGACAGGGATTATCAGCCCCAGCATTTT

j_gene: TRBJ1-1
d_gene: -
v_gene: TRBV7-9
abundance: -
CDR3aa: CASSLDRFSEAFF
CDR3nt: TGTGCCAGCAGCTTGGACAGATTCTCCGAAGCTTTCTTT

j_gene: TRBJ2-5
d_gene: -
v_gene: TRBV7-9
abundance: -
CDR3aa: CASSQTPETQYF
CDR3nt: TGTGCCAGCAGCCAAACGCCAGAGACCCAGTACTTC

j_gene: TRBJ1-5
d_gene: -
v_gene: TRBV27
abundance: -
CDR3aa: CASSFGGSNQPQHF
CDR3nt: TGTGCCAGCAGTTTCGGAGGTAGCAATCAGCCCCAGCATTTT

j_gene: TRBJ1-5
d_gene: TRBD1
v_gene: TRBV5-1
abundance: -
CDR3aa: CASNLDRGNQPQHF
CDR3nt: TGCGCCAGCAACCTAGACAGGGGAAATCAGCCCCAGCATTTT

j_gene: TRBJ1-3
d_gene: -
v_gene: TRBV18
abundance: -
CDR3aa: CASSPPNQGNTIYF
CDR3nt: TGTGCCAGCTCACCACCGAACCAGGGAAACACCATATATTTT

j_gene: TRBJ2-2
d_gene: TRBD2
v_gene: TRBV9
abundance: -
CDR3aa: CASSVGLAGVGTGELFF
CDR3nt: TGTGCCAGCAGCGTGGGACTAGCGGGAGTTGGTACCGGGGAGCTGTTTTTT

j_gene: TRBJ1-4
d_gene: -
v_gene: TRBV5-1
abundance: -
CDR3aa: CASSLAPGVPEKLFF
CDR3nt: TGCGCCAGCAGCTTGGCCCCCGGGGTCCCGGAAAAACTGTTTTTT

j_gene: TRBJ1-5
d_gene: -
v_gene: TRBV28
abundance: once
CDR3aa: CASSSSGQLSNQPQHF
CDR3nt: TGTGCCAGCAGTTCCTCCGGACAGTTAAGCAATCAGCCCCAGCATTTT

j_gene: TRBJ2-7
d_gene: -
v_gene: TRBV25-1
abundance: -
CDR3aa: CASSSRYRVSYEQYF
CDR3nt: TGTGCCAGCAGTTCACGCTACAGGGTCTCCTACGAGCAGTACTTC

j_gene: TRBJ2-7
d_gene: -
v_gene: TRBV28
abundance: -
CDR3aa: CASSSVRRDQYF
CDR3nt: TGTGCCAGCAGTTCGGTTAGGAGGGACCAGTACTTC

j_gene: TRBJ2-7
d_gene: -
v_gene: TRBV7-9
abundance: -
CDR3aa: CASSSPGSGSYEQYF
CDR3nt: TGTGCCAGCAGCTCCCCAGGAAGCGGATCCTACGAGCAGTACTTC

j_gene: TRBJ2-2
d_gene: TRBD1
v_gene: TRBV5-4
abundance: -
CDR3aa: CASSLALGTGDAGELFF
CDR3nt: TGTGCCAGCAGCTTGGCCCTTGGGACAGGGGATGCCGGGGAGCTGTTTTTT

j_gene: TRBJ2-1
d_gene: TRBD2
v_gene: TRBV4-1
abundance: -
CDR3aa: CASRGLAGGPGNEQFF
CDR3nt: TGCGCCAGCAGGGGGCTAGCGGGAGGGCCCGGCAATGAGCAGTTCTTC

j_gene: TRBJ1-1
d_gene: TRBD1
v_gene: TRBV11-2
abundance: -
CDR3aa: CASSLGTGVTEAFF
CDR3nt: TGTGCCAGCAGCTTAGGGACAGGGGTGACTGAAGCTTTCTTT

j_gene: TRBJ2-7
d_gene: TRBD2
v_gene: TRBV15
abundance: -
CDR3aa: CATSREREDYEQYF
CDR3nt: TGTGCCACCAGCAGAGAACGGGAGGATTACGAGCAGTACTTC

j_gene: TRBJ1-4
d_gene: -
v_gene: TRBV28
abundance: -
CDR3aa: CASSLHQGSAEKLFF
CDR3nt: TGTGCCAGCAGTTTACATCAGGGTAGCGCCGAAAAACTGTTTTTT

j_gene: TRBJ1-4
d_gene: -
v_gene: TRBV18
abundance: -
CDR3aa: CASSPSSGQPNEKLFF
CDR3nt: TGTGCCAGCTCACCCTCGTCGGGGCAGCCTAATGAAAAACTGTTTTTT

j_gene: TRBJ1-2
d_gene: TRBD1
v_gene: TRBV18
abundance: -
CDR3aa: CASSPPGQGLGYGYTF
CDR3nt: TGTGCCAGCTCACCACCGGGACAGGGCCTGGGCTATGGCTACACCTTC

j_gene: TRBJ2-3
d_gene: -
v_gene: TRBV5-6
abundance: -
CDR3aa: CASSRIDRQPSTDTQYF
CDR3nt: TGTGCCAGCAGCCGTATTGACAGGCAACCAAGCACAGATACGCAGTATTTT

j_gene: TRBJ2-7
d_gene: -
v_gene: TRBV6-6
abundance: -
CDR3aa: CASSPPGPAMGEQYF
CDR3nt: TGTGCCAGCAGTCCGCCGGGACCCGCGATGGGGGAGCAGTACTTC

j_gene: TRBJ1-2
d_gene: -
v_gene: TRBV5-1
abundance: -
CDR3aa: CASSFDGNYGYTF
CDR3nt: TGCGCCAGCAGCTTTGACGGGAACTATGGCTACACCTTC

j_gene: TRBJ1-6
d_gene: -
v_gene: TRBV7-2
abundance: -
CDR3aa: CASSLSGSYNSPLHF
CDR3nt: TGTGCCAGCAGCTTATCTGGCTCCTATAATTCACCCCTCCACTTT

j_gene: TRBJ1-5
d_gene: -
v_gene: TRBV4-1
abundance: -
CDR3aa: CASRARMGDNQPQHF
CDR3nt: TGCGCCAGCAGGGCAAGGATGGGGGACAATCAGCCCCAGCATTTT

j_gene: TRBJ2-5
d_gene: TRBD1
v_gene: TRBV28
abundance: -
CDR3aa: CASSLTGYGETQYF
CDR3nt: TGTGCCAGCAGCTTGACAGGGTATGGAGAGACCCAGTACTTC

j_gene: TRBJ1-2
d_gene: -
v_gene: TRBV6-6
abundance: -
CDR3aa: CASSARQEPRGDGYTF
CDR3nt: TGTGCCAGCAGTGCTCGACAGGAACCCCGTGGGGATGGCTACACCTTC

j_gene: TRBJ2-7
d_gene: -
v_gene: TRBV2
abundance: many
CDR3aa: CASKLYEQYF
CDR3nt: TGTGCCAGCAAGCTCTACGAGCAGTACTTC

j_gene: TRBJ1-4
d_gene: TRBD1
v_gene: TRBV6-5
abundance: -
CDR3aa: CASSRTGFEKLFF
CDR3nt: TGTGCCAGCAGCCGGACAGGGTTTGAAAAACTGTTTTTT

j_gene: TRBJ2-3
d_gene: -
v_gene: TRBV7-3
abundance: -
CDR3aa: CASSHGPNTDTQYF
CDR3nt: TGTGCCAGCAGCCATGGACCGAACACAGATACGCAGTATTTT

j_gene: TRBJ1-2
d_gene: -
v_gene: TRBV7-9
abundance: -
CDR3aa: CASSSQANYGYTF
CDR3nt: TGTGCCAGCAGCTCACAGGCGAACTATGGCTACACCTTC